These 32 T cell receptor beta chains came from one sample sequenced in a study of shared clonotypes between healthy human individuals. Profiled with immunoSEQ multiplex PCR; TCRdb holds only in-frame clones, not every one. The table shows some 1.5 million clones, with around 95% occurring only once. Sequencing input: naive CD4+ T cells sorted from blood. The subset denotes: CD45RA+ positively selected. The receptor set was obtained from a young man in good health.

The chain recombines TRBV4-3 with TRBJ2-2; D assignment may be TRBD1 or TRBD2 (6 bases each). The CDR3 is made up of 16 amino acids. The V gene lost 0 bases and the J gene lost 6 bases, with 14 bases spanning the gap. CDR1 is LGHNA and CDR2 is YSLEER in the germline V gene. This CDR3 is CASSQEGGGWAGELFF. The CDR3 DNA is TGCGCCAGCAGCCAAGAAGGGGGAGGATGGGCCGGGGAGCTGTTTTTT.

Turning to this clone: Other DNA sequences from this sample encode an identical CDR3 as well. The chain couples TRBV5-1 to TRBJ2-1, with 10 bases aligning to TRBD1. Unmatched junction bases numbered 4, after V lost 5 bases and J lost 2 bases. CDR3 length: 15 residues. Germline loops: CDR1 SGHRS, CDR2 YFSETQ. In nucleotides, the CDR3 is TGCGCCAGCAGTCCCGGGACAGGGGCCTACAATGAGCAGTTCTTC. It specifies CASSPGTGAYNEQFF.

CDR3 DNA sequence: TGTGCCAGCAGCCCGGGGGGCTTAAGAGAAAAACTGTTTTTT. Its protein product is CASSPGGLREKLFF. The J gene is TRBJ1-4, the V gene TRBV7-9; maybe TRBD1 (6 bases). The germline V gene has CDR1 SEHNR and CDR2 FQNEAQ (reference sequence). The CDR3 length is 14 residues. V was trimmed by 5 bases and J by 8 bases, leaving 15 bases between them.

This chain links TRBV30 with TRBJ2-7, with TRBD1 identical over 11 bases. This CDR3 spans 18 amino acids. Per germline, CDR1 GTSNPN and CDR2 SVGIG (reference sequence). V lost 2 bases to trimming and J lost 4 bases; unmatched junction nucleotides: 16. Written as DNA, the CDR3 is TGTGCCTGGAGTCCATGGACAGGGGGCGAGCACCGGTCTTACGAGCAGTACTTC. Amino acids: CAWSPWTGGEHRSYEQYF.

The chain couples TRBV27 to TRBJ2-3; 12 bases fit TRBD2. The V gene end was trimmed by 3 bases and the J gene end by 1 base; junction bases not matched to a gene: 5. This CDR3 has 17 amino acids. Germline CDR1 reads MNHEY; CDR2 reads SMNVEV (reference sequence). The CDR3 is CASSFRLAGDGTDTQYF. The CDR3 nucleotides are TGTGCCAGCAGTTTTAGACTAGCGGGAGACGGCACAGATACGCAGTATTTT.

The gene calls are TRBV29-1 and TRBJ2-1; 10 positions match TRBD2. The V segment lost 4 bases and the J segment 9 bases; nucleotides outside the gene matches: 9. CDR1 and CDR2 from the germline V gene are SQVTM and ANQGSEA. The CDR3 loop spans 14 amino acids. The CDR3 protein is CSVVGLAGVSEQFF. The CDR3 DNA is TGCAGCGTTGTCGGGCTAGCGGGAGTCTCTGAGCAGTTCTTC.

The genes are TRBV18 and TRBJ1-2, with 10 positions matching TRBD1. Germline assignment: CDR1 KGHSH and CDR2 LQKENI. V lost 3 bases to trimming and J lost 14 bases; unmatched junction nucleotides: 9. The CDR3 covers 13 residues. The CDR3 region is CASSPLDGQGETF. CDR3 nucleotide sequence: TGTGCCAGCTCACCCCTCGATGGACAGGGGGAGACCTTC.

This chain uses TRBV7-9 with TRBJ2-7; D may be TRBD1 (7 bases). V gave up 5 bases and J gave up 0 bases, with 14 bases separating them. CDR1 is SEHNR and CDR2 is FQNEAQ in the germline V gene (reference sequence). CDR3 size: 15 residues. For the CDR3, the DNA is TGTGCCAGCAGCCGCGGCAGGGGGGCCTCCTACGAGCAGTACTTC. This encodes CASSRGRGASYEQYF.

This clone showed up just once. Other DNA sequences in this sample translate to the same CDR3. The CDR3 DNA reads TGCGCCAGCCGCGGGACTGAAGCTTTCTTT. Its protein product is CASRGTEAFF. The V gene is TRBV5-1, the J gene TRBJ1-1; D is unresolved. Germline CDR1 SGHRS, CDR2 YFSETQ. Trimming pared 7 bases from V and 5 bases from J, leaving 6 bases between. This CDR3 comprises 10 residues.

Turning to this clone: The junction shows a germline mismatch at one end, possibly a read error. The chain combines TRBV18 with TRBJ2-1; no clear D gene. CDR3 size: 13 residues. Germline V gene lookup returns CDR1 KGHSH and CDR2 LQKENI. CDR3 in DNA: TGTGCCAGCTCACCACCTGGGAACAATAAGCAGTTCTTC. This translates into CASSPPGNNKQFF.

The chain joins TRBV5-1 to TRBJ1-4, with D maybe TRBD1 (6 bases). The CDR3 consists of 15 residues. Trimming removed 0 bases at V and 5 bases at J, with 11 bases between. CDR1 and CDR2 (germline): SGHRS, YFSETQ. The CDR3 DNA follows: TGCGCCAGCAGCTTGGAGGGGGGTATGAATGAAAAACTGTTTTTT. Translating gives CASSLEGGMNEKLFF.

This chain connects TRBV27 to TRBJ2-4; D not resolved. The ends were cut back, 3 bases at V and 0 bases at J, with 12 bases in the middle. CDR3 length equals 16 residues. CDR1 is MNHEY, CDR2 SMNVEV, per germline (reference sequence). CDR3 sequence: CASSFPRRIAKNIQYF. As DNA, the CDR3 is TGTGCCAGCAGTTTCCCTAGACGAATAGCCAAAAACATTCAGTACTTC.

The CDR3 sequence is CSVEDPRTSGRVYNEQFF. The CDR3 DNA is TGCAGCGTTGAAGATCCGAGGACTAGCGGGAGAGTTTACAATGAGCAGTTCTTC. The chain has TRBV29-1 and TRBJ2-1, with 13 positions matching TRBD2. The CDR3 is 18 residues long. In germline, CDR1 is SQVTM, CDR2 ANQGSEA. V dropped 0 bases and J dropped 4; count of bases not matched to a gene: 9.

The rearrangement links TRBV5-1 to TRBJ2-4, with D possibly being TRBD1 (6 bases). The V gene's germline CDR1 is SGHRS and CDR2 YFSETQ. Trimming removed 5 bases from V and 5 bases from J, with 29 bases in between. This CDR3 spans 19 amino acids. For the CDR3, the DNA is TGCGCCAGCAGAGCTCCCCGTTTGACAGGACGGAACGAGGAAAACATTCAGTACTTC. Translated: CASRAPRLTGRNEENIQYF. The complete variable domain, with remaining parts taken from reference TRBV5-1 and TRBJ2-4, reads KAGVTQTPRYLIKTRGQQVTLSCSPISGHRSVSWYQQTPGQGLQFLFEYFSETQRNKGNFPGRFSGRQFSNSRSEMNVSTLELGDSALYLCASRAPRLTGRNEENIQYFGAGTRLSVL.

The chain uses TRBV6-1 and TRBJ2-5; unclear D gene. V was shortened by 7 bases and J by 5 bases, with 14 bases between the two germline ends. The CDR3 length is 13 residues. Germline V lookup: CDR1 MNHNS, CDR2 SASEGT. CDR3 loop: CASNGRFLETQYF. The CDR3, as DNA: TGTGCCAGCAACGGCAGATTCTTGGAGACCCAGTACTTC.

The rearrangement uses TRBV30 and TRBJ2-1; TRBD2 matches at 10 bases. Germline V CDR1 and CDR2: GTSNPN, SVGIG (reference sequence). With 3 bases clipped from V and 8 bases from J, the junction kept 10 bases outside the gene matches. The CDR3 has 15 residues. CDR3 in amino acids: CAWRVLAGGRHEQFF. The CDR3 DNA reads TGTGCCTGGAGAGTGTTAGCGGGAGGTAGGCATGAGCAGTTCTTC. Filled out from reference TRBV30 and TRBJ2-1, the complete variable domain reads SQTIHQWPATLVQPVGSPLSLECTVEGTSNPNLYWYRQAAGRGLQLLFYSVGIGQISSEVPQNLSASRPQDRQFILSSKKLLLSDSGFYLCAWRVLAGGRHEQFFGPGTRLTVL.

The rearrangement joins TRBV9 to TRBJ2-7; D is ambiguous. V was trimmed by 3 bases and J by 5 bases, leaving 15 bases between them. CDR1 SGDLS and CDR2 YYNGEE come from the germline V gene. The CDR3 length is 14 residues. The DNA for the CDR3 is TGTGCCAGCAGCGGGATGGGGTCCTATCACGAGCAGTACTTC. Residues: CASSGMGSYHEQYF.

The chain joins TRBV11-2 to TRBJ2-2; D remains ambiguous. The V gene lost 1 base and the J gene lost 1 base, with 7 bases spanning the gap. There are 15 residues in the CDR3. Germline V gene lookup returns CDR1 SGHAT and CDR2 FQNNGV. This CDR3 reads CASSLVTGNTGELFF. For the CDR3, the DNA is TGTGCCAGCAGCTTAGTTACCGGGAACACCGGGGAGCTGTTTTTT. The complete variable domain, with remaining parts taken from reference TRBV11-2 and TRBJ2-2, reads EAGVAQSPRYKIIEKRQSVAFWCNPISGHATLYWYQQILGQGPKLLIQFQNNGVVDDSQLPKDRFSAERLKGVDSTLKIQPAKLEDSAVYLCASSLVTGNTGELFFGEGSRLTVL.

The count of this clone is one. The J gene is TRBJ1-2, the V gene TRBV7-8; the D gene is possibly TRBD1 (5 bases). Germline CDR1 reads SGHVS; CDR2 reads FQNEAQ. This CDR3 has 14 residues. The V end lost 5 bases, the J end lost 4 bases, and 14 bases lay between the germline ends. The chain's CDR3 is CASSPGAGPYGYTF. The CDR3 DNA is TGTGCCAGCAGCCCCGGGGCAGGGCCCTATGGCTACACCTTC. Together with reference TRBV7-8 and TRBJ1-2, the CDR3 gives the full variable domain: GAGVSQSPRYKVAKRGQDVALRCDPISGHVSLFWYQQALGQGPEFLTYFQNEAQLDKSGLPSDRFFAERPEGSVSTLKIQRTQQEDSAVYLCASSPGAGPYGYTFGSGTRLTVV.

This chain connects TRBV27 to TRBJ1-2; 7 nucleotides match TRBD1. The ends lost 6 bases at V and 4 bases at J; junction bases unmatched: 5. There are 13 residues in the CDR3. Germline CDR1 and CDR2: MNHEY and SMNVEV (reference sequence). The CDR3 region has the DNA TGTGCCAGCAGGAAGACAGGGTTCTATGGCTACACCTTC. Amino acid sequence: CASRKTGFYGYTF.

The rearrangement links TRBV28 to TRBJ1-5, with 7 bases matching TRBD1. The ends lost 3 bases at V and 4 bases at J; junction bases unmatched: 6. The CDR3 contains 15 residues. From germline, CDR1 is MDHEN and CDR2 SYDVKM. As DNA, the CDR3 is TGTGCCAGCAGTTTTGGGTCCAGGGGGAATCAGCCCCAGCATTTT. Translated: CASSFGSRGNQPQHF.

With regard to this clone: The identical CDR3 is also encoded by other nucleotide sequences in the sample. The chain has TRBV7-9 and TRBJ1-1; D uncertain. Trimming left V 5 bases short and J 5 bases short, with 12 bases between. Per germline, CDR1 SEHNR and CDR2 FQNEAQ (reference sequence). The CDR3 is 13 amino acids. The CDR3, as DNA: TGTGCCAGCAGCCTACTTAGCGGGACTGAAGCTTTCTTT. Protein sequence: CASSLLSGTEAFF.

The V gene is TRBV19, the J gene TRBJ2-6; D perhaps matches TRBD1 (5 bases). Per germline, CDR1 LNHDA and CDR2 SQIVND (reference sequence). The CDR3 has 15 residues. V lost 7 bases to trimming and J lost 0 bases, with 10 bases between them. The CDR3 reads CASKGSSSGANVLTF. The CDR3 region has the DNA TGTGCCAGTAAGGGGTCTTCCTCTGGGGCCAACGTCCTGACTTTC.

The chain links TRBV9 to TRBJ2-2; D possibly corresponds to TRBD2 (6 bases). There are 16 residues in the CDR3. The germline V gene has CDR1 SGDLS and CDR2 YYNGEE. V lost 1 base to trimming and J lost 6 bases, with 16 bases between them. CDR3 sequence (DNA): TGTGCCAGCAGCGTAACCAGCGGGTCGGTGGCCGGGGAGCTGTTTTTT. Translated, it gives CASSVTSGSVAGELFF.

The count of this clone is one. The V and J genes are TRBV4-2 and TRBJ2-2; 8 bases map to TRBD2. The CDR3 sequence is 20 residues long. The V and J ends lost 1 base and 4 bases, in that order; junction bases with no gene match: 17. Per germline, CDR1 LGHNA and CDR2 YNFKEQ. CDR3 sequence (DNA): TGTGCCAGCAGCCAAGTCACCGCCGGGACTAGATCGGGGGGCACCGGGGAGCTGTTTTTT. This sequence encodes CASSQVTAGTRSGGTGELFF.

V gene TRBV6-6 combines with J gene TRBJ1-5; maybe TRBD1 (6 bases). Germline values: CDR1 MNHNY, CDR2 SVGAGI (reference sequence). The CDR3 runs to 15 residues. V was cut by 4 bases and J by 7 bases, with 17 bases left in between. This chain's CDR3 is CASSSRAGAEQPQHF. The CDR3 DNA reads TGTGCCAGCAGTTCCCGGGCAGGGGCGGAACAGCCCCAGCATTTT.

The V and J genes are TRBV5-6 and TRBJ2-6; D not resolved. This CDR3 is built from 15 residues. V gave up 2 bases and J gave up 2 bases, with 8 bases separating them. Germline values: CDR1 SGHDT, CDR2 YYEEEE. CDR3 protein: CASSFGLPGANVLTF. In DNA form, the CDR3 reads TGTGCCAGCAGCTTTGGTTTGCCTGGGGCCAACGTCCTGACTTTC.

The chain couples TRBV6-4 to TRBJ1-1; D unresolved. The CDR3 totals 15 residues. Trimming removed 6 bases from V and 4 bases from J, with 18 bases in between. Germline-derived CDR1 and CDR2 are MRHNA and SNTAGT. CDR3 residues: CASRRLGGRGTEAFF. The CDR3 DNA sequence: TGTGCCAGCAGGCGACTAGGTGGCCGGGGCACTGAAGCTTTCTTT.

Worth noting for this clone: The sample contains more than one DNA sequence encoding this CDR3. The J gene is TRBJ2-7, the V gene TRBV18, with 8 bases lining up with TRBD1. This CDR3 has 14 residues. V was pared by 1 base and J by 7 bases, with 6 bases of the junction left unmatched. Per germline, CDR1 KGHSH and CDR2 LQKENI. The CDR3 DNA follows: TGTGCCAGCTCACCACTGGACAGGGTCTCTGAGCAGTACTTC. This translates into CASSPLDRVSEQYF.

The V and J genes are TRBV5-1 and TRBJ1-2; D is uncertain. The V gene's germline CDR1 is SGHRS and CDR2 YFSETQ. The CDR3 has 13 amino acids. V gave up 4 bases and J gave up 6 bases, with 13 bases separating them. The DNA of the CDR3 is TGCGCCAGCAGCGCCCTCGGGAAACATGGCTACACCTTC. Amino acid sequence: CASSALGKHGYTF.

This rearrangement joins TRBV29-1 to TRBJ2-5; TRBD1 aligns across 7 bases. The CDR3 has 13 amino acids. From germline, CDR1 is SQVTM and CDR2 ANQGSEA. Trimming cost V 8 bases and J 4 bases; bases outside gene matches: 10. The CDR3 DNA follows: TGCAGCTCCAGACAGGGCGGGCGAGAGACCCAGTACTTC. Encoded protein: CSSRQGGRETQYF.

The chain employs TRBV7-2 and TRBJ1-2, with unresolved D. Trimming took off 5 bases at V and 8 bases at J, with 12 bases between the two ends. Looked up from germline, CDR1 is SGHTA and CDR2 is FQGNSA. This CDR3 is 12 amino acids long. The CDR3 DNA sequence: TGTGCCAGCAGCCCGTTACTAAACGGCTACACCTTC. This gives the protein CASSPLLNGYTF.